Sequencing of this TCR beta chain was carried out in a study of T cell repertoires in cytomegalovirus infection. Looking at the study overall: The public TCR beta signatures pointed to both CMV infection and matching HLA type.

The CDR3 consists of 15 residues. Germline V lookup: CDR1 MDHEN, CDR2 SYDVKM. The V and J ends lost 1 base and 2 bases respectively, with 10 bases between them. This clonotype was counted ten times or more. TCRdb re-derived calls from the reads in MiXCR, one entry per CDR3 protein. This sample has about 260,000 distinct CDR3 sequences, with around 8.7% found just once. This receptor was obtained from a human donor in good health (CMV status not recorded). Some clones in this sample may be carry-over from other donors' samples. The chain uses TRBV28 and TRBJ2-3; D assignment may be TRBD1 or TRBD2 (5 bases each). Sequences were obtained from PBMCs. CDR3 amino acids: CASSLSGDLTDTQYF. The CDR3 DNA reads as TGTGCCAGCAGTTTATCCGGGGACCTCACAGATACGCAGTATTTT.